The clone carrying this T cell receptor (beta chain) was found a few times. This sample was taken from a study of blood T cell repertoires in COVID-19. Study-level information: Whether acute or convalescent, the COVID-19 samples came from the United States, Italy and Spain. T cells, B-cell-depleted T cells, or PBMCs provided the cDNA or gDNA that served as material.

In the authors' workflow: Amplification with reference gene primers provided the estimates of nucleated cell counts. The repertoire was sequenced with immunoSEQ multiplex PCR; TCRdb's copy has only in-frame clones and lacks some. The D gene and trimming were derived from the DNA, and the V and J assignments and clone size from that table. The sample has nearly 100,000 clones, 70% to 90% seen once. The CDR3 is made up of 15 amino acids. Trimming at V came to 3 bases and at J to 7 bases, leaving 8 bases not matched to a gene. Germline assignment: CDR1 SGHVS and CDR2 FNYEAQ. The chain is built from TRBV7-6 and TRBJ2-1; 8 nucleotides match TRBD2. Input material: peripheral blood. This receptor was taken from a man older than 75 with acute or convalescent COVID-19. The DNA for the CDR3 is TGTGCCAGCAGCTTGGCTAGCGGGTGGGTTAATGAGCAGTTCTTC. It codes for CASSLASGWVNEQFF.